The sequence of this T cell receptor (beta chain) was determined in a study of T cells in localized non-small cell lung cancer. Whole-study findings and limits: Among the tissues sampled, uninvolved adjacent lung had the highest T cell clonality, above tumor. Adjacent lung was found to contain a median approximately 50 of the top 100 tumor clones. Only one tumor region went through sequencing, so heterogeneity may still be there.

Profiled with immunoSEQ multiplex PCR; TCRdb holds only in-frame clones, not every one. The table has about 79,000 clones, roughly four fifths seen once. Note on this clone: Its antigen is not known.

Per the germline V gene, CDR1 is SGHRS and CDR2 is YFSETQ. With 0 bases removed from V and 4 bases from J, the gap between germline ends came to 14 bases. The CDR3 covers 15 residues. Source: peripheral blood, taken before any cancer treatment. The chain has TRBV5-1 and TRBJ2-7; D remains unclear. The source is a female donor older than 55 with stage I lung adenocarcinoma. CDR3 bases: TGCGCCAGCAGCTTGGTAGGCCAGAGCCTTTACGAGCAGTACTTC. This translates into CASSLVGQSLYEQYF.